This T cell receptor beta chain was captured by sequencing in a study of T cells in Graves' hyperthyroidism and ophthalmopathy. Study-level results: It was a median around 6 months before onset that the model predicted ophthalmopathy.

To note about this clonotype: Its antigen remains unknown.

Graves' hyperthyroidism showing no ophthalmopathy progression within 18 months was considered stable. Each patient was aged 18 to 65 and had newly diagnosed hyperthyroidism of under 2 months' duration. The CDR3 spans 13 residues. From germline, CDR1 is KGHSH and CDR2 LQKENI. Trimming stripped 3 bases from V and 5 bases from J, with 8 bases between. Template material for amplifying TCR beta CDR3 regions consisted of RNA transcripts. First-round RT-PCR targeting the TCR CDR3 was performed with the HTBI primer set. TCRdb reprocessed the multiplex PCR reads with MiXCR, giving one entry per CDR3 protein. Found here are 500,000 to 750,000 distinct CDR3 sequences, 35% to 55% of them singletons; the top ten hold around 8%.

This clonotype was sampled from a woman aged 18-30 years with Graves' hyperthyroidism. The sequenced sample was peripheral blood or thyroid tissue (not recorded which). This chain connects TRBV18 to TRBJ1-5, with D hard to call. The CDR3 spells CASSPWGDQPQHF. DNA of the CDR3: TGTGCCAGCTCACCTTGGGGAGATCAGCCCCAGCATTTT.